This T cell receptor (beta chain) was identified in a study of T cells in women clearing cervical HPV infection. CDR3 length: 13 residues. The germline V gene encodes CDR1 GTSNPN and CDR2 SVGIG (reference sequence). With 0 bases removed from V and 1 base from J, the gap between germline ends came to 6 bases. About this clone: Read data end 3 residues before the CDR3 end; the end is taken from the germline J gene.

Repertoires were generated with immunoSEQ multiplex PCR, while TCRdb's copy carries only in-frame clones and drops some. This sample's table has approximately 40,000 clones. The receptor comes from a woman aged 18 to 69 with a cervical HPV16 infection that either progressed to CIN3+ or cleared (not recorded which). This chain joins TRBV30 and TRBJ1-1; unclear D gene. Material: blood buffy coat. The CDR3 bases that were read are TGTGCCTGGAGTGTCGCAGGGAACACTGAA. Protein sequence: CAWSVAGNTE. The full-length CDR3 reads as CAWSVAGNTEAFF.